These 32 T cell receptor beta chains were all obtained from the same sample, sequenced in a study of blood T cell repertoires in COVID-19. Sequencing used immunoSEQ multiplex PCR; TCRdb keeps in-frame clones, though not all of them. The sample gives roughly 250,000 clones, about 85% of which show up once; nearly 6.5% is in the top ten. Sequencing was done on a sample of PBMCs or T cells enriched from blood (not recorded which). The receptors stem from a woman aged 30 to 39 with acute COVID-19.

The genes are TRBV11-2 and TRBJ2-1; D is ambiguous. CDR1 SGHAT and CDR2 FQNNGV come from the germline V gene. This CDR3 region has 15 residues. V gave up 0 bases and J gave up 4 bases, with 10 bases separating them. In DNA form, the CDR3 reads TGTGCCAGCAGCTTAGATCTCGGGTTATACAATGAGCAGTTCTTC. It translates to CASSLDLGLYNEQFF.

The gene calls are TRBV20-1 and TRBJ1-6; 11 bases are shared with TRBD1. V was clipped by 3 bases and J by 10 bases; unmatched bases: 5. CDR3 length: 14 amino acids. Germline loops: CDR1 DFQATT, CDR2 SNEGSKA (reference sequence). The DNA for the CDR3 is TGCAGTGCTAGTAGGACAGGGGGCGCCTCACCCCTCCACTTT. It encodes CSASRTGGASPLHF.

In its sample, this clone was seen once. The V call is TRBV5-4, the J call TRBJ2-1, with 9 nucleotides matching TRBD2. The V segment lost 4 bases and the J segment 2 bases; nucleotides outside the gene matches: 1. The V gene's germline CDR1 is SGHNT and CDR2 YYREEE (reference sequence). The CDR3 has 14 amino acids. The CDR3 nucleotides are TGTGCCAGCAGCCTAGCGGGGACCTACAATGAGCAGTTCTTC. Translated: CASSLAGTYNEQFF.

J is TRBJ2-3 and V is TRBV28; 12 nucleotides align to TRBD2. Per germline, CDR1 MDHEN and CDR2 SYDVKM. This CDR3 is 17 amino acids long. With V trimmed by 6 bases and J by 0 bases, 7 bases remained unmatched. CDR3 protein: CASSRLGLAGSTDTQYF. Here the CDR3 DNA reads TGTGCCAGCAGCCGCCTAGGACTAGCGGGGAGCACAGATACGCAGTATTTT. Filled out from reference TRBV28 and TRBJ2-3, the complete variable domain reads DVKVTQSSRYLVKRTGEKVFLECVQDMDHENMFWYRQDPGLGLRLIYFSYDVKMKEKGDIPEGYSVSREKKERFSLILESASTNQTSMYLCASSRLGLAGSTDTQYFGPGTRLTVL.

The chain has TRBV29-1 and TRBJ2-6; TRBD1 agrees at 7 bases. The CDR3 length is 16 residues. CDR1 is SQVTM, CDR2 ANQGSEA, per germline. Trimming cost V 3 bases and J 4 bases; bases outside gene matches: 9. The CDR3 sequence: CSVEGQGVAGANVLTF. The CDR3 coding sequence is TGCAGCGTTGAGGGGCAGGGGGTGGCAGGGGCCAACGTCCTGACTTTC.

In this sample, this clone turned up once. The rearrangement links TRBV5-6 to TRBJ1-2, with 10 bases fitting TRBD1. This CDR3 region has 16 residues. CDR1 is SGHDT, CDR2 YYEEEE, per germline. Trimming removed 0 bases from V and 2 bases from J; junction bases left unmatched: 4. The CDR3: CASSLGMGQGNYGYTF. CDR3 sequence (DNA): TGTGCCAGCAGCTTGGGAATGGGACAGGGGAACTATGGCTACACCTTC.

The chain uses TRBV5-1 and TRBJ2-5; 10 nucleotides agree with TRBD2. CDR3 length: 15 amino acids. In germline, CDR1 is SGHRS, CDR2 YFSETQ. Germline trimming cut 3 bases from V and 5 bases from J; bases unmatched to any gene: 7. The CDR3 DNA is TGCGCCAGCAGCTATAGCGGGGGGCTTGGGGAGACCCAGTACTTC. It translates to CASSYSGGLGETQYF.

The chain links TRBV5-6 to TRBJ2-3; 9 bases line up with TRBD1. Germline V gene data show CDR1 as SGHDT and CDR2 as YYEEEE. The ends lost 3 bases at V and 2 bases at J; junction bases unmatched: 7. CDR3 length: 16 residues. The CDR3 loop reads CASSYRTGDFTDTQYF. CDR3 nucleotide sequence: TGTGCCAGCAGCTACCGGACAGGGGACTTCACAGATACGCAGTATTTT.

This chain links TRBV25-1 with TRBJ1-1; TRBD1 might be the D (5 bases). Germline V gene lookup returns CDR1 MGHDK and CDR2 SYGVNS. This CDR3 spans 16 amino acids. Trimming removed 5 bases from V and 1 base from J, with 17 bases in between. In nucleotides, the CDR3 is TGTGCCAGCAGTCGGCCCCGTCAGGGAGGGAACACTGAAGCTTTCTTT. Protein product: CASSRPRQGGNTEAFF.

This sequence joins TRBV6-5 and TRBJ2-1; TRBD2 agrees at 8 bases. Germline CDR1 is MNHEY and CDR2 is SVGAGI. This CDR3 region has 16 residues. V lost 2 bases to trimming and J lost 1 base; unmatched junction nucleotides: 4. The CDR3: CASSYRTSRSYNEQFF. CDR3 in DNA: TGTGCCAGCAGTTACCGGACTAGCCGGTCCTACAATGAGCAGTTCTTC.

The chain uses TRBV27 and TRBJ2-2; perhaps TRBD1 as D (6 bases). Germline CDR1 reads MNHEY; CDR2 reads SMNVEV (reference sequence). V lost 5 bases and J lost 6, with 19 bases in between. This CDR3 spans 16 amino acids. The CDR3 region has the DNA TGTGCCAGCAGTCCGCACAGGGTCCCCAACGCCGGGGAGCTGTTTTTT. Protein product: CASSPHRVPNAGELFF.

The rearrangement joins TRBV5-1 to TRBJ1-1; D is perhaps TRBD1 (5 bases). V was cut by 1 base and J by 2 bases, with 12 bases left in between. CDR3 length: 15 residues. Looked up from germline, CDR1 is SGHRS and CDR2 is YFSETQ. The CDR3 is CASSLQGIANTEAFF. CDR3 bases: TGCGCCAGCAGCTTGCAGGGTATCGCAAACACTGAAGCTTTCTTT.

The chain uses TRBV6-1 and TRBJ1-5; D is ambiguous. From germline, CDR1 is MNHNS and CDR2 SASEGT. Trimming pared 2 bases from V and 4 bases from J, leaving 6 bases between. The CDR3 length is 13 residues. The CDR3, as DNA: TGTGCCAGCAGTGAATCTAGGAATCAGCCCCAGCATTTT. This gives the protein CASSESRNQPQHF.

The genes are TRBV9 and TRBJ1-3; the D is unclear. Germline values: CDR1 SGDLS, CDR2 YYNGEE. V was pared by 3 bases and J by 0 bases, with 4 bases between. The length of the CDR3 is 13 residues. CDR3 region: CASSALSGNTIYF. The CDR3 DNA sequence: TGTGCCAGCAGCGCCCTCTCTGGAAACACCATATATTTT.

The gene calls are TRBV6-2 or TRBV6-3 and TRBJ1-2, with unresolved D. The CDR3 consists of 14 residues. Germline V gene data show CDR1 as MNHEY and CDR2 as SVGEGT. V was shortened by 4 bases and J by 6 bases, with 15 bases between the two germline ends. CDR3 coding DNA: TGTGCCAGCAGTTTACCTCTAGACCTCCATGGCTACACCTTC. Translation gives CASSLPLDLHGYTF.

The CDR3 sequence is CASSFTGFLRMENYGYTF. The CDR3 bases are TGCGCCAGCAGCTTTACAGGCTTCTTACGGATGGAGAACTATGGCTACACCTTC. The gene calls are TRBV5-1 and TRBJ1-2, with D tentatively TRBD1 (5 bases). V was shortened by 2 bases and J by 2 bases, with 22 bases between the two germline ends. The CDR3 is 18 residues long. Germline CDR1 reads SGHRS; CDR2 reads YFSETQ.

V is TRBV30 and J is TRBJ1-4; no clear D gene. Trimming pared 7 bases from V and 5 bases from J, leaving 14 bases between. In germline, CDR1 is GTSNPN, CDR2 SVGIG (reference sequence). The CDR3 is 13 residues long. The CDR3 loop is CALNTATNEKLFF. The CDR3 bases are TGTGCCTTGAATACAGCCACAAATGAAAAACTGTTTTTT.

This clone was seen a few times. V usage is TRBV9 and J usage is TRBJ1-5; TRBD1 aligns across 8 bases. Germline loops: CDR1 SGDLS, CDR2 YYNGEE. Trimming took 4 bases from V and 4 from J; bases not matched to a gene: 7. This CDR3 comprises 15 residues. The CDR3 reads CASSPWDRLNQPQHF. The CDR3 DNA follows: TGTGCCAGCAGCCCCTGGGACAGGCTGAATCAGCCCCAGCATTTT. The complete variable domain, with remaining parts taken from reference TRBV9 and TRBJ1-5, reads DSGVTQTPKHLITATGQRVTLRCSPRSGDLSVYWYQQSLDQGLQFLIQYYNGEERAKGNILERFSAQQFPDLHSELNLSSLELGDSALYFCASSPWDRLNQPQHFGDGTRLSIL.

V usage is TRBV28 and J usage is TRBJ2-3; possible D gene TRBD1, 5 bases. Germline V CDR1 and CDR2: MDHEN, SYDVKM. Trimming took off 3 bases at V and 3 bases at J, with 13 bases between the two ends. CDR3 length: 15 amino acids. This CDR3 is CASSLSGQHTDTQYF. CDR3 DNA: TGTGCCAGCAGTTTGTCAGGGCAACATACAGATACGCAGTATTTT.

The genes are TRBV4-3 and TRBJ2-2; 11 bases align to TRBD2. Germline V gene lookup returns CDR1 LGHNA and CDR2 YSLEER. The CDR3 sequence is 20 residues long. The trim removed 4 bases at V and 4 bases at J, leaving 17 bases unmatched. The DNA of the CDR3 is TGCGCCAGCAGCCGGACCTGGGGTAGCGGGAGGGCCGGTGGCACCGGGGAGCTGTTTTTT. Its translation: CASSRTWGSGRAGGTGELFF.

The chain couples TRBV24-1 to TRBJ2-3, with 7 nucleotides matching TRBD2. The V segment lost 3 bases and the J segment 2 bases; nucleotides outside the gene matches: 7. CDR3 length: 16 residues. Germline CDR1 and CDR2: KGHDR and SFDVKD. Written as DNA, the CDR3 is TGTGCCACCAGTGATGATTCGGGGGGATCCACAGATACGCAGTATTTT. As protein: CATSDDSGGSTDTQYF.

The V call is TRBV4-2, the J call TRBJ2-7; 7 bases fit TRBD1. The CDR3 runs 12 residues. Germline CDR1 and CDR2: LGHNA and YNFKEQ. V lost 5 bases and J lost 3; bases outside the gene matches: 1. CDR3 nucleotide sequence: TGTGCCAGCAGCAACAGGGGCTACGAGCAGTACTTC. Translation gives CASSNRGYEQYF.

The CDR3 region is CASSGRASGGASLETQYF. CDR3 coding DNA: TGTGCCAGCAGTGGAAGGGCTAGCGGGGGGGCCTCACTCGAGACCCAGTACTTC. The V and J genes are TRBV2 and TRBJ2-5; 12 bases match TRBD2. This CDR3 has 18 residues. With V trimmed by 4 bases and J by 5 bases, 14 bases remained unmatched. Germline assignment: CDR1 SNHLY and CDR2 FYNNEI.

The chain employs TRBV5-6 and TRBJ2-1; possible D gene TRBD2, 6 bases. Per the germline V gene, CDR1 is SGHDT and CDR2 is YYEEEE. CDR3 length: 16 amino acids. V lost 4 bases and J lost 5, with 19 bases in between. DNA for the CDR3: TGTGCCAGCAGCGTATCCGGGACTGAAGGCCACAATGAGCAGTTCTTC. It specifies CASSVSGTEGHNEQFF.

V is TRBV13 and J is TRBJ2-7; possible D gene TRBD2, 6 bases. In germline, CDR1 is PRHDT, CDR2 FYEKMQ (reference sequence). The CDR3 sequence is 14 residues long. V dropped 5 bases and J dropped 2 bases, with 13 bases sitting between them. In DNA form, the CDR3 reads TGTGCCAGCAGCACCCGGGGCGGGACCTACGAGCAGTACTTC. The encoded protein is CASSTRGGTYEQYF. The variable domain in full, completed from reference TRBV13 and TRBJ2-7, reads AAGVIQSPRHLIKEKRETATLKCYPIPRHDTVYWYQQGPGQDPQFLISFYEKMQSDKGSIPDRFSAQQFSDYHSELNMSSLELGDSALYFCASSTRGGTYEQYFGPGTRLTVT.

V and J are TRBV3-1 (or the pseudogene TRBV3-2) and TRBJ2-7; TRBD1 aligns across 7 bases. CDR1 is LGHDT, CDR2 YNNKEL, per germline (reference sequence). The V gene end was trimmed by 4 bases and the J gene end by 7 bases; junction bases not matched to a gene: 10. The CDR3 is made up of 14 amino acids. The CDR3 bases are TGTGCCAGCAGCCCTTGGACAGGCCTCGGGGAGCAGTACTTC. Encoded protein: CASSPWTGLGEQYF.

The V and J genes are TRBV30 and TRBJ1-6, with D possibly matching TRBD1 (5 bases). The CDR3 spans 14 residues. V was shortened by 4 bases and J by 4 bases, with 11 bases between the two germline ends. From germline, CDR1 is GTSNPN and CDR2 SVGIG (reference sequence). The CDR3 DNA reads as TGTGCCTGGACCAAAGGGGTTTATAATTCACCCCTCCACTTT. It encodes CAWTKGVYNSPLHF.

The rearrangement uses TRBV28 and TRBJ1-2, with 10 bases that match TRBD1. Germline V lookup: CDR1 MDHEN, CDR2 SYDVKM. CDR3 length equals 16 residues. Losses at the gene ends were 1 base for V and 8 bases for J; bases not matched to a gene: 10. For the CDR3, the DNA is TGTGCCAGCAGTTTATCGGGCACGGGACAGGGGAGAGGCTACACCTTC. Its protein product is CASSLSGTGQGRGYTF.

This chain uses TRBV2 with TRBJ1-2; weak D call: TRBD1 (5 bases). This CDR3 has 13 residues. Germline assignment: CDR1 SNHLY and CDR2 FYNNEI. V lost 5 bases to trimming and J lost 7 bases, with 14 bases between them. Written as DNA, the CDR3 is TGTGCCAGCAGTTTCCAGGGAAGTGTTGGCTACACCTTC. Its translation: CASSFQGSVGYTF.

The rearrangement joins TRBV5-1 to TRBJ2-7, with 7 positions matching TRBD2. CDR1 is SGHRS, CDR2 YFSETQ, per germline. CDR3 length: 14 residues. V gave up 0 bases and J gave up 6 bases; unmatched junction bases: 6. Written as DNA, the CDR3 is TGCGCCAGCAGCTTGGGGATTACTAGCGCCGAGCAGTACTTC. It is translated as CASSLGITSAEQYF.

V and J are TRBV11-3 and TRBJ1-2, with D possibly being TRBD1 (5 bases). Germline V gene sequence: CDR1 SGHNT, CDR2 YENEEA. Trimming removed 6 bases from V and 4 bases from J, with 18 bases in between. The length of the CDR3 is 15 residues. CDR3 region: CASSSRGGRGYGYTF. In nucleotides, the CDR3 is TGTGCCAGCAGTTCTCGGGGCGGGAGGGGCTATGGCTACACCTTC.

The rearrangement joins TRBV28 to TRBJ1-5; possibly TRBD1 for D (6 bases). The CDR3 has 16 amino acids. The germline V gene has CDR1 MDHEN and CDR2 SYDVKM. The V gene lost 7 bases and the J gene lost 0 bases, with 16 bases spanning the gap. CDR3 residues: CASTQRDRFSNQPQHF. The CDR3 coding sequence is TGTGCCAGCACCCAACGCGACAGGTTTAGCAATCAGCCCCAGCATTTT.